A single sample is the source of the 8 T cell receptor beta chains below, sequenced in a study of T cell repertoires in aging, cancer and after chemotherapy. TRB rearrangements spanning V, D and J were amplified using mixed TRB-A/B primers. TCRdb re-called the multiplex PCR reads with MiXCR, one entry per CDR3 protein. The sample has about 5,100 distinct CDR3 sequences; approximately 26% are singletons. Amplification of TCR beta used genomic DNA extracted from peripheral blood. The specimen sequenced was blood. The receptors stem from a human donor in good health.

Within the sample, this clonotype is medium-sized. The chain combines TRBV6-5 with TRBJ2-1; TRBD2 matches at 12 bases. Germline V gene sequence: CDR1 MNHEY, CDR2 SVGAGI. CDR3 length: 15 amino acids. The V gene end was trimmed by 8 bases and the J gene end by 4 bases; junction bases not matched to a gene: 6. CDR3 coding DNA: TGTGCCAGCCGTAGGACTAGCGGGGCTTACAATGAGCAGTTCTTC. It translates to CASRRTSGAYNEQFF.

This clonotype was detected only a few times. The chain recombines TRBV21-1 with TRBJ1-5. TRBV21-1 is flagged as a pseudogene. CDR3 length: 10 residues. CDR3 nucleotide sequence: TGTGCCAGCAGCAATCAGCCCCAGCATTTT. This translates into CASSNQPQHF.

The chain uses TRBV20-1 and TRBJ2-7; 8 bases line up with TRBD2. There are 14 residues in the CDR3. The V gene end was trimmed by 3 bases and the J gene end by 0 bases; junction bases not matched to a gene: 4. Germline lookup yields CDR1 DFQATT and CDR2 SNEGSKA (reference sequence). The CDR3 DNA reads TGCAGTGCTAGCCGACTAGCGAGCTCCTACGAGCAGTACTTC. Translating it yields CSASRLASSYEQYF.

The chain is built from TRBV12-5 and TRBJ1-2, with TRBD1 matching 8 bases. Trimming removed 3 bases from V and 1 base from J; junction bases left unmatched: 7. This CDR3 spans 16 amino acids. Germline loops: CDR1 LGHNT, CDR2 FRNRAP. Here the CDR3 DNA reads TGTGCTAGTGGTTTTAGTGCAGGGGGCAGTAACTATGGCTACACCTTC. Protein product: CASGFSAGGSNYGYTF. Supplemented by reference TRBV12-5 and TRBJ1-2, the full variable domain reads DARVTQTPRHKVTEMGQEVTMRCQPILGHNTVFWYRQTMMQGLELLAYFRNRAPLDDSGMPKDRFSAEMPDATLATLKIQPSEPRDSAVYFCASGFSAGGSNYGYTFGSGTRLTVV.

This rearrangement joins TRBV28 to TRBJ2-1, with D unresolved. From germline, CDR1 is MDHEN and CDR2 SYDVKM. The CDR3 is made up of 13 amino acids. V gave up 8 bases and J gave up 1 base, with 9 bases separating them. In nucleotides, the CDR3 is TGTGCCAGCCTAGGACGTTCCTACAATGAGCAGTTCTTC. This codes for CASLGRSYNEQFF.

This clonotype is labeled as medium-sized. The CDR3 sequence is CASSNKGGASADTQYF. The CDR3 coding sequence is TGTGCCAGCAGCAATAAGGGAGGAGCGAGCGCAGATACGCAGTATTTT. The rearrangement joins TRBV5-4 to TRBJ2-3; the D gene is possibly TRBD2 (6 bases). The CDR3 contains 16 residues. Trimming took 4 bases from V and 4 from J, leaving 19 bases between them. CDR1 is SGHNT and CDR2 is YYREEE in the germline V gene (reference sequence).

V usage is TRBV28 and J usage is TRBJ2-3; 11 positions agree with TRBD2. CDR3 length: 18 amino acids. The ends lost 4 bases at V and 4 bases at J; junction bases unmatched: 13. Germline lookup yields CDR1 MDHEN and CDR2 SYDVKM. CDR3 DNA: TGTGCCAGCAGTTCCCCCCCCCTTTTAGCGGGAGGGTCAGATACGCAGTATTTT. Its translation is CASSSPPLLAGGSDTQYF.

The chain carries TRBV5-6 and TRBJ2-1, with 12 bases lining up with TRBD2. V was clipped by 0 bases and J by 2 bases; unmatched bases: 6. Germline values: CDR1 SGHDT, CDR2 YYEEEE. The CDR3 has 18 residues. CDR3 amino acids: CASSLAASGRAPYNEQFF. The CDR3 nucleotides are TGTGCCAGCAGCTTGGCGGCTAGCGGGAGGGCCCCCTACAATGAGCAGTTCTTC.